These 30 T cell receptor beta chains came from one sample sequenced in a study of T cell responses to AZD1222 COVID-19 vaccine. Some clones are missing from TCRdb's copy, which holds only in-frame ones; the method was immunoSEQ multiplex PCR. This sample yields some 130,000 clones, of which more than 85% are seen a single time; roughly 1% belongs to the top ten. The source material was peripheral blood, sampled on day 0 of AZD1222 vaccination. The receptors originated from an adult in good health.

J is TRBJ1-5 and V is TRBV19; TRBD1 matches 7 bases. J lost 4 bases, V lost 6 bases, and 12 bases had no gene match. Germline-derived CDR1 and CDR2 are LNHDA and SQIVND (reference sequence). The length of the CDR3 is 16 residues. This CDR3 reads CASRAIRDSQNQPQHF. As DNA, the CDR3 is TGTGCCAGTAGGGCTATTCGGGACAGCCAAAATCAGCCCCAGCATTTT. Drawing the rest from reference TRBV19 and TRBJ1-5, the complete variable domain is DGGITQSPKYLFRKEGQNVTLSCEQNLNHDAMYWYRQDPGQGLRLIYYSQIVNDFQKGDIAEGYSVSREKKESFPLTVTSAQKNPTAFYLCASRAIRDSQNQPQHFGDGTRLSIL.

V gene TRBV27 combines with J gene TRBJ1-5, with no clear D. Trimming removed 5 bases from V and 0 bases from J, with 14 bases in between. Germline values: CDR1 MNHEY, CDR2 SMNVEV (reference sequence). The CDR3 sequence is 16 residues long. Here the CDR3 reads CASSPRPAYSNQPQHF. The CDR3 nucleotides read TGTGCCAGCAGTCCCCGACCAGCATATAGCAATCAGCCCCAGCATTTT.

DNA of the CDR3: TGTGCCAGCAGCCAAGTGCGGCTAGCGGCCAGAAAAGAGACCCAGTACTTC. This sequence encodes CASSQVRLAARKETQYF. This chain uses TRBV3-1 (or the pseudogene TRBV3-2) with TRBJ2-5, with 7 nucleotides matching TRBD2. The V gene end was trimmed by 1 base and the J gene end by 3 bases; junction bases not matched to a gene: 11. CDR1 is LGHDT and CDR2 is YNNKEL in the germline V gene (reference sequence). This CDR3 is built from 17 residues.

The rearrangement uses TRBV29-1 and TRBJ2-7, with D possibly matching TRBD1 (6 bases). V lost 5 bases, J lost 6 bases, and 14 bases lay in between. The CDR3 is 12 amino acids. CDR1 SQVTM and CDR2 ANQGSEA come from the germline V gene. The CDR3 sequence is CSVTGFRAEQYF. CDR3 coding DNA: TGCAGCGTTACAGGGTTTCGGGCCGAGCAGTACTTC.

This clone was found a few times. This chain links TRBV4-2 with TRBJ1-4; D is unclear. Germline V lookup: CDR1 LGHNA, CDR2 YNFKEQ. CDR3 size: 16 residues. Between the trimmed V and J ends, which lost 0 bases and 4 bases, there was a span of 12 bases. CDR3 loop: CASSQELGLINEKLFF. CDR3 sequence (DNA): TGTGCCAGCAGCCAAGAACTTGGACTGATTAATGAAAAACTGTTTTTT.

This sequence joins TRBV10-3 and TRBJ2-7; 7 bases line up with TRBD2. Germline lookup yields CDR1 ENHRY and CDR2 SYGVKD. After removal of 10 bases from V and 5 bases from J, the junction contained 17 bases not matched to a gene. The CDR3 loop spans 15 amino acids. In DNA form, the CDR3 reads TGTGCCACCCATAACTTGGGGGAGGGGAACCACGAGCAGTACTTC. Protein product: CATHNLGEGNHEQYF.

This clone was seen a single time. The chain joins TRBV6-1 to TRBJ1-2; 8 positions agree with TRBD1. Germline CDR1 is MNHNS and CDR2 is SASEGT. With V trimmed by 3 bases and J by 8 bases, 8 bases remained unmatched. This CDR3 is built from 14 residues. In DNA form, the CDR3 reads TGTGCCAGCAGTGAGTTTCCAGGGGGCAGGGGCTACACCTTC. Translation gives CASSEFPGGRGYTF.

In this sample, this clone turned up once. CDR3: CAISGASGGLEGIDTQYF. The DNA of the CDR3 is TGTGCCATCAGTGGGGCTAGCGGGGGCCTCGAGGGGATAGATACGCAGTATTTT. The rearrangement uses TRBV10-3 and TRBJ2-3, with 10 bases aligning to TRBD2. V shed 4 bases and J 5 bases; nucleotides not matched to a gene: 15. Germline CDR1 and CDR2: ENHRY and SYGVKD. CDR3 size: 18 residues.

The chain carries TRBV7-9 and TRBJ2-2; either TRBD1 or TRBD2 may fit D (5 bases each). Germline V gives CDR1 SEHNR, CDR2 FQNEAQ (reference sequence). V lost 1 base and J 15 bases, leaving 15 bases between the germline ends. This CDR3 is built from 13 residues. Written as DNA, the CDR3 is TGTGCCAGCAGCTTAGTTTCCCCAGGGACGGTGTTTTTT. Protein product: CASSLVSPGTVFF. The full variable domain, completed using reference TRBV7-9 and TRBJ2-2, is DTGVSQNPRHKITKRGQNVTFRCDPISEHNRLYWYRQTLGQGPEFLTYFQNEAQLEKSRLLSDRFSAERPKGSFSTLEIQRTEQGDSAMYLCASSLVSPGTVFFGEGSRLTVL.

CDR3 loop: CASSERHPSGNTIYF. CDR3 in DNA: TGTGCCAGCAGTGAACGGCATCCTTCTGGAAACACCATATATTTT. The chain links TRBV6-1 to TRBJ1-3; D gene ambiguous. V was cut by 2 bases and J by 1 base, with 9 bases left in between. CDR1 and CDR2 (germline): MNHNS, SASEGT. The CDR3 runs 15 residues.

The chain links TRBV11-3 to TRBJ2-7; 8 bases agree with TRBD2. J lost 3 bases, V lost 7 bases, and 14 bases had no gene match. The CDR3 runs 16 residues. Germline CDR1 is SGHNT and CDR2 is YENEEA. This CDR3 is CASIPRWRGVLYEQYF. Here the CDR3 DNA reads TGTGCCAGCATCCCCAGGTGGCGGGGGGTCCTCTACGAGCAGTACTTC.

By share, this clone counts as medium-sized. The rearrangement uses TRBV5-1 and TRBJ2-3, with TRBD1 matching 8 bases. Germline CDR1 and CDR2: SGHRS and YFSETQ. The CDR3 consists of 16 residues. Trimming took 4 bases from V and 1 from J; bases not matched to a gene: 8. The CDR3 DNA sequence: TGCGCCAGCAGCGCGGCCGGGACAGGACGCACAGATACGCAGTATTTT. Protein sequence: CASSAAGTGRTDTQYF. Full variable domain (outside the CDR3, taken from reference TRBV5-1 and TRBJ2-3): KAGVTQTPRYLIKTRGQQVTLSCSPISGHRSVSWYQQTPGQGLQFLFEYFSETQRNKGNFPGRFSGRQFSNSRSEMNVSTLELGDSALYLCASSAAGTGRTDTQYFGPGTRLTVL.

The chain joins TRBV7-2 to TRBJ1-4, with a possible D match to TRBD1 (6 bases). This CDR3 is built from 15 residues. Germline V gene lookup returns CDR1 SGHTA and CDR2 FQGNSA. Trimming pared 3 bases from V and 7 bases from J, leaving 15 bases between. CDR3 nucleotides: TGTGCCAGCAGCTTCCAGGGGTCGAGGGGTGAAAAACTGTTTTTT. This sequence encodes CASSFQGSRGEKLFF.

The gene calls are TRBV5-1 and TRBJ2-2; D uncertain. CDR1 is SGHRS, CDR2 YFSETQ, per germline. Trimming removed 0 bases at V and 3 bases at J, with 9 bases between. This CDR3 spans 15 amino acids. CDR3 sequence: CASSLGTLDTGELFF. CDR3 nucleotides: TGCGCCAGCAGCTTGGGTACGTTGGACACCGGGGAGCTGTTTTTT.

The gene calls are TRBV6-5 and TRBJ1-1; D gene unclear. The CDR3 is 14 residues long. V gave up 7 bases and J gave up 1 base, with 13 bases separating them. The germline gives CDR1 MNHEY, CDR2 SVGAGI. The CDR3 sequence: CASMEFGRNTEAFF. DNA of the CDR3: TGTGCCAGCATGGAGTTCGGGAGGAACACTGAAGCTTTCTTT.

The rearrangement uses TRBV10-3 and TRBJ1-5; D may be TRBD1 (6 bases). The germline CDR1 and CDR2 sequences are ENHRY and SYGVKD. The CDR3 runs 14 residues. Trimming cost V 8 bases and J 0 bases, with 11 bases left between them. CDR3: CAIGEGGSNQPQHF. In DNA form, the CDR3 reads TGTGCCATCGGGGAAGGGGGTAGCAATCAGCCCCAGCATTTT.

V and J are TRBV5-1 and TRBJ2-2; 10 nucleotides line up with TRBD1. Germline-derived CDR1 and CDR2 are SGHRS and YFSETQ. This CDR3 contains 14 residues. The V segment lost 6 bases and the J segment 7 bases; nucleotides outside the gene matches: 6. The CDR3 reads CASNDRGLNGELFF. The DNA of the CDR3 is TGCGCCAGCAATGACAGGGGGCTTAACGGGGAGCTGTTTTTT.

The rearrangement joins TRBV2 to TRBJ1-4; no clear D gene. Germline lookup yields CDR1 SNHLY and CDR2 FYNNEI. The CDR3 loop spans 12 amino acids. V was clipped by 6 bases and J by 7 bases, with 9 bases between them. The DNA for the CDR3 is TGTGCCAGCAGCCGCGCGGGTGAAAAACTGTTTTTT. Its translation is CASSRAGEKLFF.

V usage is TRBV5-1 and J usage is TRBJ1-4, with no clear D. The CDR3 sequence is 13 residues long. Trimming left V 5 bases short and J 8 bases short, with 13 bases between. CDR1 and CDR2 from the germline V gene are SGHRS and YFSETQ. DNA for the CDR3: TGCGCCAGCAGTAATGGGCCTACCGAAAAACTGTTTTTT. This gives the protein CASSNGPTEKLFF.

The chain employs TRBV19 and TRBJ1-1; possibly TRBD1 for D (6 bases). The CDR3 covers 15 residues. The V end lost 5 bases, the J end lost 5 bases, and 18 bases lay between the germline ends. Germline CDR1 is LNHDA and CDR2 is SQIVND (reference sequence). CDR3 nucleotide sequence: TGTGCCAGTAGTCCTGAACAGGGTTTAGGGACTGAAGCTTTCTTT. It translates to CASSPEQGLGTEAFF.

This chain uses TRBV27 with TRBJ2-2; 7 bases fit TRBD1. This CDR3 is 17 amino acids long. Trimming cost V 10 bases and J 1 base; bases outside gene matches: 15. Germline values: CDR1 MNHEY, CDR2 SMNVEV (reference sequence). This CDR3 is CATQLRQGFRNTGELFF. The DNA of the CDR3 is TGTGCCACCCAGTTGAGACAGGGATTCCGGAACACCGGGGAGCTGTTTTTT.

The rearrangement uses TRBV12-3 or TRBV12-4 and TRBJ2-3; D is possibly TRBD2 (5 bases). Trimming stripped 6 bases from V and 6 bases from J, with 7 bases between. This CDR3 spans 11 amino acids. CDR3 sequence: CASRSGDTQYF. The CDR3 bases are TGTGCCAGCAGATCGGGGGATACGCAGTATTTT.

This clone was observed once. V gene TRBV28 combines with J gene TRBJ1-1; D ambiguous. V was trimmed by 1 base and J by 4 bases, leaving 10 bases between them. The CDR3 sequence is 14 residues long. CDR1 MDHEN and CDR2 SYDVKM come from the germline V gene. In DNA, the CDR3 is TGTGCCAGCAGTTTATCCCCGCGGTTCACTGAAGCTTTCTTT. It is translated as CASSLSPRFTEAFF.

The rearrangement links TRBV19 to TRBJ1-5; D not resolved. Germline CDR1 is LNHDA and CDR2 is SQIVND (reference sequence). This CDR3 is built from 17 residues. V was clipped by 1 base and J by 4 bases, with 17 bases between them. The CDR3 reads CASSIAFGDGRNQPQHF. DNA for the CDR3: TGTGCCAGTAGTATAGCTTTCGGGGATGGAAGGAATCAGCCCCAGCATTTT. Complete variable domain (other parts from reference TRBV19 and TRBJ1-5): DGGITQSPKYLFRKEGQNVTLSCEQNLNHDAMYWYRQDPGQGLRLIYYSQIVNDFQKGDIAEGYSVSREKKESFPLTVTSAQKNPTAFYLCASSIAFGDGRNQPQHFGDGTRLSIL.

The CDR3 DNA sequence: TGTGCCAGCAGCCAGGCGGGGGAAAGGGGCTATAATTCACCCCTCCACTTT. Encoded protein: CASSQAGERGYNSPLHF. This chain uses TRBV13 with TRBJ1-6; maybe TRBD1 (5 bases). Trimming stripped 5 bases from V and 3 bases from J, with 17 bases between. This CDR3 has 17 residues. Germline CDR1 reads PRHDT; CDR2 reads FYEKMQ (reference sequence).

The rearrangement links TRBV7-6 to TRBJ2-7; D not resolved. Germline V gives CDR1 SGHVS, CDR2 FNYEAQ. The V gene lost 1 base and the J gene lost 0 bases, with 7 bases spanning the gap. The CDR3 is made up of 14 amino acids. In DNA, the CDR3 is TGTGCCAGCAGCTTAGGAGCGTCCTCCTACGAGCAGTACTTC. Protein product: CASSLGASSYEQYF.

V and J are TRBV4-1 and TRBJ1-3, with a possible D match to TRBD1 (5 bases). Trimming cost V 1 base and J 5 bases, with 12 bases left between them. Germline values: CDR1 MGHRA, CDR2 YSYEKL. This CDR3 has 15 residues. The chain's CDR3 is CASSQVGQGRNTIYF. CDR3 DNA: TGCGCCAGCAGCCAAGTGGGGCAGGGTCGAAACACCATATATTTT.

CDR3 residues: CAWSKGLVNTEAFF. In DNA form, the CDR3 reads TGTGCCTGGAGCAAAGGTCTGGTGAACACTGAAGCTTTCTTT. V usage is TRBV30 and J usage is TRBJ1-1; D not resolved. Germline CDR1 GTSNPN, CDR2 SVGIG (reference sequence). V gave up 3 bases and J gave up 0 bases, with 11 bases separating them. The CDR3 is made up of 14 amino acids.

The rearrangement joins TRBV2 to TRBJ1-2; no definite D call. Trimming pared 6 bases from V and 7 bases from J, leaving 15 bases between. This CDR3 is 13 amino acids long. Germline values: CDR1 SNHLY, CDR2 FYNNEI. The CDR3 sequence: CASSKEGISGYTF. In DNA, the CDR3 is TGTGCCAGCAGCAAGGAGGGAATCTCTGGCTACACCTTC.

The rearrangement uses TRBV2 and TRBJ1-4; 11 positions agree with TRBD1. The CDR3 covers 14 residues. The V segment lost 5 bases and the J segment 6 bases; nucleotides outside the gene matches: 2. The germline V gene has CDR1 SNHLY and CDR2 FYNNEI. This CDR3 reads CASSLGQGDEKLFF. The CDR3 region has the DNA TGTGCCAGCAGTTTGGGACAGGGGGATGAAAAACTGTTTTTT.